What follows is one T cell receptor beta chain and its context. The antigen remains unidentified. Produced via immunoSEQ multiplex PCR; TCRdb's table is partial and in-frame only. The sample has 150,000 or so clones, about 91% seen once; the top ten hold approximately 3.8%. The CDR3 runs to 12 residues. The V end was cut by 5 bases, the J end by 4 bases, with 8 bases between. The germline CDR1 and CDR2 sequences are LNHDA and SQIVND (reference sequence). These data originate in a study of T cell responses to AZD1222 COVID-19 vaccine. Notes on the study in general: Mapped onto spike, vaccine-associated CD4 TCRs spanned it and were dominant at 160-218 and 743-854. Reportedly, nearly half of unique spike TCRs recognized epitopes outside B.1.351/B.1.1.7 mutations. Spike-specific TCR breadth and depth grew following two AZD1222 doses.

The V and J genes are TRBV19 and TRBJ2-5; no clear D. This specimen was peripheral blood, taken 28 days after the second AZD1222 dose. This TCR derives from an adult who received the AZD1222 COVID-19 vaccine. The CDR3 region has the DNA TGTGCCAGTAGTCCCGGGCGAGAGACCCAGTACTTC. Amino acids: CASSPGRETQYF.